This TCR beta chain derives from a study of Ad26.COV2.S vaccination and SARS-CoV-2 variants. V was cut by 4 bases and J by 7 bases, with 11 bases left in between. From germline, CDR1 is MNHNY and CDR2 SVGAGI (reference sequence). This CDR3 has 13 residues. TCRdb's table, derived via immunoSEQ multiplex PCR, lists solely in-frame clones and lacks some. The sample yields a few hundred thousand clones, 90% seen once. Treatment reported: about 20 received Ad26.COV2.S at low or high dose, single or two shots; several received placebo; per-sample allocation not given. The samples were gathered on day 63 after the first injection of vaccine or placebo.

Material: peripheral blood, obtained in a trial of Ad26.COV2.S vaccine versus placebo. The chain combines TRBV6-6 with TRBJ2-1; D remains unclear. The receptor was derived from a person aged 18-60 years who received the Ad26.COV2.S COVID-19 vaccine or a placebo. The CDR3 bases are TGTGCCAGCAGTTCTCCCCCCGGGAATGAGCAGTTCTTC. It encodes CASSSPPGNEQFF.